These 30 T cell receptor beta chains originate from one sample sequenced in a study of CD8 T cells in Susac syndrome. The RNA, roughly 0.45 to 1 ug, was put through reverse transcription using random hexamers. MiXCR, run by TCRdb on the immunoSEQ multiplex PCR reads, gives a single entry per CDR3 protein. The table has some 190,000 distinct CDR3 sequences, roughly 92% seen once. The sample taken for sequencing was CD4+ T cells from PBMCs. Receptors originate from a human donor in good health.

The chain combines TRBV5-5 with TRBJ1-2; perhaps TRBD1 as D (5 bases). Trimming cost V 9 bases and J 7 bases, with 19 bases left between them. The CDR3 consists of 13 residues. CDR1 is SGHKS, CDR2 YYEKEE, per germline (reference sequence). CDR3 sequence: CATGALGGGGYTF. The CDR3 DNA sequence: TGTGCCACCGGGGCGTTGGGCGGCGGTGGCTACACCTTC.

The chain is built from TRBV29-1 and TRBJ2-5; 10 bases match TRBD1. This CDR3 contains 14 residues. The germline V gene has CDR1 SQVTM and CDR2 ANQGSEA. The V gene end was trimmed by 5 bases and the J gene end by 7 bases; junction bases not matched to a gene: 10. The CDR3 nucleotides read TGCAGCGTTAAAGGGACAGGGGTGCCTGGGACCCAGTACTTC. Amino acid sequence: CSVKGTGVPGTQYF.

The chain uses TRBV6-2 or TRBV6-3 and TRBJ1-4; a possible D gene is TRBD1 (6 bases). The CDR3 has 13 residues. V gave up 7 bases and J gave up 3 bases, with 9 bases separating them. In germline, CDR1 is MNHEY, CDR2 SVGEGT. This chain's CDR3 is CASKRTANEKLFF. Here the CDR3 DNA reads TGTGCCAGCAAACGGACAGCTAATGAAAAACTGTTTTTT.

The DNA for the CDR3 is TGTGCCACCAGTGATTTGGTGGCCAGCTCCTACAATGAGCAGTTCTTC. Translating gives CATSDLVASSYNEQFF. The genes are TRBV24-1 and TRBJ2-1; no clear D gene. Germline V gives CDR1 KGHDR, CDR2 SFDVKD. V gave up 0 bases and J gave up 0 bases, with 8 bases separating them. The CDR3 has 16 residues.

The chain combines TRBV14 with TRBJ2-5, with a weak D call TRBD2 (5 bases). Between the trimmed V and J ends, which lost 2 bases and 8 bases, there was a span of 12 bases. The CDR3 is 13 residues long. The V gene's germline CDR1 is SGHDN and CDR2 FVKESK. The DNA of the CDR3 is TGTGCCAGCAGCCAACCCCCGGGGAGTACCCAGTACTTC. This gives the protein CASSQPPGSTQYF.

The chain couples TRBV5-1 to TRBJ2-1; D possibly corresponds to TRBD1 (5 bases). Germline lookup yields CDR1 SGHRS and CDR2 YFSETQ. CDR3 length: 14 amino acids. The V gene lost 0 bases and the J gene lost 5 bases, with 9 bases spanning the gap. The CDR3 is CASSLGQLDNEQFF. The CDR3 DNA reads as TGCGCCAGCAGCTTGGGACAGCTGGACAATGAGCAGTTCTTC.

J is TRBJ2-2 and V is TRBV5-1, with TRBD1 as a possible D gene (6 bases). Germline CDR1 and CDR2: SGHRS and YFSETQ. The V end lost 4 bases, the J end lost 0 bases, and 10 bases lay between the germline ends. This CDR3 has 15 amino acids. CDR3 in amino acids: CASSMGHANTGELFF. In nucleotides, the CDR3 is TGCGCCAGCAGCATGGGACATGCGAACACCGGGGAGCTGTTTTTT.

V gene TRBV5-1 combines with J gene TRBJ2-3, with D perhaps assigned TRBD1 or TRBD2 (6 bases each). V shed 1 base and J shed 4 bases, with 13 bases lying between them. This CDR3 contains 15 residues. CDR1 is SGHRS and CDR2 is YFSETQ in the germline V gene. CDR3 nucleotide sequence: TGCGCCAGCAGCTTGCTCGGGGGCTGGGCAGATACGCAGTATTTT. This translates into CASSLLGGWADTQYF.

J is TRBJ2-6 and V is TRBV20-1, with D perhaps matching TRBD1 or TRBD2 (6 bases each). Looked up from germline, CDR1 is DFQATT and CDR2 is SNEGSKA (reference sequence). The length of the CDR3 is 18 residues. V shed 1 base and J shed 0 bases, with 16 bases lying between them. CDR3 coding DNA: TGCAGTGCTAGAGTGGGGGGCGGGGTGAGCTCTGGGGCCAACGTCCTGACTTTC. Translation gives CSARVGGGVSSGANVLTF.

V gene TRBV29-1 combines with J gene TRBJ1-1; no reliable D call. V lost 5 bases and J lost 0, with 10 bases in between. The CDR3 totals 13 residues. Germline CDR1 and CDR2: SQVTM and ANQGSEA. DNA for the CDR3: TGCAGCGTTCAACACCACCTGAACACTGAAGCTTTCTTT. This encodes CSVQHHLNTEAFF.

CDR3 nucleotides: TGCGCCAGCAGCTTGGACAGTGGATCCCTGGGCTACACCTTC. It translates to CASSLDSGSLGYTF. This rearrangement joins TRBV5-1 to TRBJ1-2; D uncertain. Trimming removed 0 bases from V and 8 bases from J, with 14 bases in between. The CDR3 has 14 residues. The germline gives CDR1 SGHRS, CDR2 YFSETQ.

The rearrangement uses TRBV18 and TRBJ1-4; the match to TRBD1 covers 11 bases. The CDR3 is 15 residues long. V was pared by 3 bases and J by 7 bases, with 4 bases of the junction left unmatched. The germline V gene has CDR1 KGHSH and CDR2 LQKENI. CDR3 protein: CASSPWTGGVEKLFF. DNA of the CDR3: TGTGCCAGCTCACCCTGGACAGGGGGCGTTGAAAAACTGTTTTTT. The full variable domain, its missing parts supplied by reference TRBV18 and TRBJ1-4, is NAGVMQNPRHLVRRRGQEARLRCSPMKGHSHVYWYRQLPEEGLKFMVYLQKENIIDESGMPKERFSAEFPKEGPSILRIQQVVRGDSAAYFCASSPWTGGVEKLFFGSGTQLSVL.

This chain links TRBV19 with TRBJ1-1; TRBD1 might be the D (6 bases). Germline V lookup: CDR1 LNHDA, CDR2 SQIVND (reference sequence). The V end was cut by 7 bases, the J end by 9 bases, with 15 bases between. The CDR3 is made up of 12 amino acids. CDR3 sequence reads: CASMGAESQAFF. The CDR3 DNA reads TGTGCCAGTATGGGGGCAGAAAGCCAAGCTTTCTTT.

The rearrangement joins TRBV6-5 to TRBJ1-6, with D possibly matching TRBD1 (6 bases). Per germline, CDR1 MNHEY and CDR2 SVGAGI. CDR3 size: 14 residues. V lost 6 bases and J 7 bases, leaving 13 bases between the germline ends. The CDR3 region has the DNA TGTGCCAGCAGGGGCCAGGGGCAAAATTCACCCCTCCACTTT. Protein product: CASRGQGQNSPLHF.

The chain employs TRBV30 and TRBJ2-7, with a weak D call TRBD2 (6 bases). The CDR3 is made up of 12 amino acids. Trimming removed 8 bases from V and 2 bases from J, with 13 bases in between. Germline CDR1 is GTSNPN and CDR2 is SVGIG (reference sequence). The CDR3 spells CATAGQTYEQYF. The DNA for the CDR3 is TGTGCCACAGCGGGCCAAACCTACGAGCAGTACTTC.

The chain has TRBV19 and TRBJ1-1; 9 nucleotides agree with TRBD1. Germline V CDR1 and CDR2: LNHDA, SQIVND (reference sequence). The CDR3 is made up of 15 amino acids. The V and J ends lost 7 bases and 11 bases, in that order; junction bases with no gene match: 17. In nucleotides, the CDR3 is TGTGCCAGTACCAGGGACAGGGCTCCCCCCAGCAACGCTTTCTTT. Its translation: CASTRDRAPPSNAFF.

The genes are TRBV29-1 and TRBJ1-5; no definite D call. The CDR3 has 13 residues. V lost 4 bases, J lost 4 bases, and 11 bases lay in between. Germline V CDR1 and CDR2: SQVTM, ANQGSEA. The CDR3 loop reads CSVATRRNQPQHF. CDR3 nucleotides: TGCAGCGTTGCAACACGGAGGAATCAGCCCCAGCATTTT.

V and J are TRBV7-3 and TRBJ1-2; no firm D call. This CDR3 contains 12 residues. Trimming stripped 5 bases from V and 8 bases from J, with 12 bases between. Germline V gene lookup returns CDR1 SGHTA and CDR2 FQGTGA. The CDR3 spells CASSQIGRGYTF. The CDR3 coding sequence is TGTGCCAGCAGCCAGATTGGCCGGGGCTACACCTTC. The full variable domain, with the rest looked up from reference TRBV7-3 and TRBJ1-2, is GAGVSQTPSNKVTEKGKYVELRCDPISGHTALYWYRQSLGQGPEFLIYFQGTGAADDSGLPNDRFFAVRPEGSVSTLKIQRTERGDSAVYLCASSQIGRGYTFGSGTRLTVV.

The CDR3 DNA is TGTGCCTGGAGACGGGACAGGCCCAGGGGCTACACCTTC. Its translation is CAWRRDRPRGYTF. The chain combines TRBV30 with TRBJ1-2; 8 bases line up with TRBD1. Losses at the gene ends were 3 bases for V and 8 bases for J; bases not matched to a gene: 8. The germline gives CDR1 GTSNPN, CDR2 SVGIG (reference sequence). The CDR3 sequence is 13 residues long.

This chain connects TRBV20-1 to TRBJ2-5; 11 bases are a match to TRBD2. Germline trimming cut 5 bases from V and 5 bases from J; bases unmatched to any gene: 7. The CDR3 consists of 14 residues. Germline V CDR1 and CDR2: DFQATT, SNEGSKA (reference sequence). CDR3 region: CSADSGGAWETQYF. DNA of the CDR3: TGCAGTGCTGATAGCGGGGGGGCCTGGGAGACCCAGTACTTC.

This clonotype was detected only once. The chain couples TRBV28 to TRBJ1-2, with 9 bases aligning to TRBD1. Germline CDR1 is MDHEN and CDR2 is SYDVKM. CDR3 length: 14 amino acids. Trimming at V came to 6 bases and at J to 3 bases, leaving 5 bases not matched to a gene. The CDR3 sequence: CASSPTGGYYGYTF. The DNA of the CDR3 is TGTGCCAGCAGCCCGACAGGGGGGTACTATGGCTACACCTTC.

CDR3 nucleotide sequence: TGTGCCAGTAGTCCCTGGGTGTCCTCAGTCGGCGGGCCACCCAATCAGCCCCAGCATTTT. This encodes CASSPWVSSVGGPPNQPQHF. The V and J genes are TRBV19 and TRBJ1-5; D is unclear. The V and J ends lost 5 bases and 3 bases respectively, with 29 bases between them. This CDR3 has 20 residues. The germline V gene has CDR1 LNHDA and CDR2 SQIVND (reference sequence).

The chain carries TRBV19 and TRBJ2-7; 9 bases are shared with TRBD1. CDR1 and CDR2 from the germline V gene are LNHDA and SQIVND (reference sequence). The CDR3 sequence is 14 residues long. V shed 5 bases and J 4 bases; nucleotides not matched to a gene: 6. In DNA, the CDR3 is TGTGCCAGTAGTCAGACAGGGGGAGGTTACGAGCAGTACGTC. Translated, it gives CASSQTGGGYEQYV.

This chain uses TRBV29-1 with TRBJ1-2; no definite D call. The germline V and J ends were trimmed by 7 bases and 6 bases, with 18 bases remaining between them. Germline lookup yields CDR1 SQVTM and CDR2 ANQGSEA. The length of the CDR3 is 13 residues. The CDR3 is CSAREPGDDGYTF. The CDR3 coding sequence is TGCAGCGCCCGAGAACCCGGGGATGATGGCTACACCTTC.

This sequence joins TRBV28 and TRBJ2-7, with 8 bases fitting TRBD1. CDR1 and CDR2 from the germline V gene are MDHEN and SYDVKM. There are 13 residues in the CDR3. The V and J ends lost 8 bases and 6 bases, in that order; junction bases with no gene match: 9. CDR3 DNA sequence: TGTGCCAGCCGGGGGACAGGATCGATCGAGCAGTACTTC. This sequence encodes CASRGTGSIEQYF.

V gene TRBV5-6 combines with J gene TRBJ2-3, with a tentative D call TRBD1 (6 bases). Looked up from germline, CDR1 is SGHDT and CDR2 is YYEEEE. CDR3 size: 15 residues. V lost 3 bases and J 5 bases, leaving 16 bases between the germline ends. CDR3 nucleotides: TGTGCCAGCAGCTGGGACACCACCCGGGGAGATACGCAGTATTTT. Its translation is CASSWDTTRGDTQYF. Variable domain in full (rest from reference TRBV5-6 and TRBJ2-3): DAGVTQSPTHLIKTRGQQVTLRCSPKSGHDTVSWYQQALGQGPQFIFQYYEEEERQRGNFPDRFSGHQFPNYSSELNVNALLLGDSALYLCASSWDTTRGDTQYFGPGTRLTVL.

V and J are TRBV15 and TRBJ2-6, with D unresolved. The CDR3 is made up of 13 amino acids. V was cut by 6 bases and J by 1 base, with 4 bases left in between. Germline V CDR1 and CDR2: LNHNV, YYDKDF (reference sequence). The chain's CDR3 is CATRKSGANVLTF. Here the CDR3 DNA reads TGTGCCACCAGAAAATCTGGGGCCAACGTCCTGACTTTC.

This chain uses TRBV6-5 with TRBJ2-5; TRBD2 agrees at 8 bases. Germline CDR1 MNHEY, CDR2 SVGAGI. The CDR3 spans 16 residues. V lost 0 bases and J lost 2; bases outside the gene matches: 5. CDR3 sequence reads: CASSYSKASGQETQYF. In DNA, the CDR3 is TGTGCCAGCAGTTACTCGAAGGCTAGCGGGCAAGAGACCCAGTACTTC.

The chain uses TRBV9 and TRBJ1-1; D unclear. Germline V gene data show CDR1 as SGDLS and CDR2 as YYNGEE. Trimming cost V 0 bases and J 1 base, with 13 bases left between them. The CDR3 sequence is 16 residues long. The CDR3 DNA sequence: TGTGCCAGCAGCGTAGGTGAAGGCAGACCGAACACTGAAGCTTTCTTT. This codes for CASSVGEGRPNTEAFF.

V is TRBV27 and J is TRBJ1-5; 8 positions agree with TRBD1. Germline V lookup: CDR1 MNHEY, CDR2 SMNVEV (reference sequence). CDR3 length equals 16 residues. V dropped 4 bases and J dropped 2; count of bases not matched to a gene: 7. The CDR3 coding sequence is TGTGCCAGCAGTTCCGGACAGGGTGTCGGCAATCAGCCCCAGCATTTT. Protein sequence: CASSSGQGVGNQPQHF.